This TCR beta chain was identified in a study of OX40 agonist ivuxolimab in advanced cancers. Sequencing used immunoSEQ multiplex PCR; TCRdb keeps in-frame clones, though not all of them. The sample contains tens of thousands of clones, around 80% of which appear only once. Germline assignment: CDR1 SNHLY and CDR2 FYNNEI. The V end was cut by 3 bases, the J end by 2 bases, with 11 bases between. The CDR3 extends over 15 amino acids. This clone qualifies as medium-sized. The sequence was obtained from an adult with an advanced solid tumor such as melanoma, head and neck, liver or kidney cancer. The sequencing used CD4+ or CD8+ T cells sorted from blood, collected in a trial of the OX40 agonist ivuxolimab. The chain is built from TRBV2 and TRBJ2-4, with a possible D match to TRBD1 (5 bases). CDR3 nucleotides: TGTGCCAGCAGTGACCCCGACAGCCCCAAAAACATTCAGTACTTC. Protein: CASSDPDSPKNIQYF.